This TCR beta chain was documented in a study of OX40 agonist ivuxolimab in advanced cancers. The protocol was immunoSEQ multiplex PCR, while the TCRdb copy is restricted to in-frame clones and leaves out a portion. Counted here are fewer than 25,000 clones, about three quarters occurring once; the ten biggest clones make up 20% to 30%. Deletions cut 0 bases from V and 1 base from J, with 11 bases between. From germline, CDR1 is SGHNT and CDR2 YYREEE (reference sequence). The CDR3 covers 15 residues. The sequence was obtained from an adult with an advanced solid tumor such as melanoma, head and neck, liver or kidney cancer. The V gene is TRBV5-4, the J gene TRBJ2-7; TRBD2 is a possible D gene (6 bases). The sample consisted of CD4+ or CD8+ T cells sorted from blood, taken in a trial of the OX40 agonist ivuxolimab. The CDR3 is CASSLDAGPSYEQYF. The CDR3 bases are TGTGCCAGCAGCTTGGATGCGGGACCGTCCTACGAGCAGTACTTC.